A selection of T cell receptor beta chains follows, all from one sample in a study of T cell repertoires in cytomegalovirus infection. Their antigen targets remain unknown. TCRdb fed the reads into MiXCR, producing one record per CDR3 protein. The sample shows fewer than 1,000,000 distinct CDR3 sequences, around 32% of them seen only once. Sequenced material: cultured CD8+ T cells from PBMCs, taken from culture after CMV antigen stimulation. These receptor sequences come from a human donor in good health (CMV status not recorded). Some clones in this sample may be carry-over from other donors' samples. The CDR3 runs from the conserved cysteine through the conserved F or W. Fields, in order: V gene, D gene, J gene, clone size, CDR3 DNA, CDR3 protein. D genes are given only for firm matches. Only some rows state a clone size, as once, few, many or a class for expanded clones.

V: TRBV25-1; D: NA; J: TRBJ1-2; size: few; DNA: TGTGCCAGCAGTGGCCGAGGTGGCTACACCTTC; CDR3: CASSGRGGYTF
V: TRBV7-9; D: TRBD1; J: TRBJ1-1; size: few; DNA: TGTGCCAGCAGCATGCAGGGGGCGCTCCCTGAAGCTTTCTTT; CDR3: CASSMQGALPEAFF
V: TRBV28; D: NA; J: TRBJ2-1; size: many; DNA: TGTGCCAGCAGTTTATTCGGGAATCCCCTTCCCAATGAGCAGTTCTTC; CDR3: CASSLFGNPLPNEQFF
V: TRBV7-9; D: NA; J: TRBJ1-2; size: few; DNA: TGTGCCAGCAGCTTGGGTTCGGGGAACTATGGCTACACCTTC; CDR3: CASSLGSGNYGYTF
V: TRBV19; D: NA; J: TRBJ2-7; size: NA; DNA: TGTGCCAGTACCCCCGGGGCCGTCTGGAACGAGCAGTACTTC; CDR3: CASTPGAVWNEQYF
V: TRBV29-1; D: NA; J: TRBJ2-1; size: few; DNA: TGCAGCCCCACCGTCTATGGCTACAATGAGCAGTTCTTC; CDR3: CSPTVYGYNEQFF
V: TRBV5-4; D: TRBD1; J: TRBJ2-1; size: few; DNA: TGTGCCAGCAGCATGGACAGGGACTCCTACAATGAGCAGTTCTTC; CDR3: CASSMDRDSYNEQFF
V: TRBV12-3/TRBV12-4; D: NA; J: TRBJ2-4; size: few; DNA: TGTGCCAGCAGTCCACTCAACAGGGAGGACATTCAGTACTTC; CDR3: CASSPLNREDIQYF
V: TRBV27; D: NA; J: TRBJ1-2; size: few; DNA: TGTGCCAGCAGTGGAGGGACACCACGGGAGTATGGCTACACCTTC; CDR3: CASSGGTPREYGYTF
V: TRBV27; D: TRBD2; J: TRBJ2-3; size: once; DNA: TGTGCCAGCAGTGGACTAGCGGGGGTACCGGGGCAGTATTTT; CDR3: CASSGLAGVPGQYF
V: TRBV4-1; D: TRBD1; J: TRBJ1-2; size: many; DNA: TGCGCCAGCAGCCCACACGGACAGGGAGGCTATGGCTACACCTTC; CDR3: CASSPHGQGGYGYTF
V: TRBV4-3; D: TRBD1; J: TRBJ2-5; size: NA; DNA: TGCGCCAGCAGCCAAGTTTGGACAGGGGGGACCCAGTACTTC; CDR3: CASSQVWTGGTQYF
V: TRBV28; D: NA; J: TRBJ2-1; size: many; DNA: TGTGCCAGCGTTGATTCGGACAGTTTTAACAATGAGCAGTTCTTC; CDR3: CASVDSDSFNNEQFF
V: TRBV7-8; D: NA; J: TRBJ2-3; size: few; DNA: TGTGCCAGCAGCTTCACCACACGAGACGCCGTCCTTAGCACAGATACGCAGTATTTT; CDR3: CASSFTTRDAVLSTDTQYF
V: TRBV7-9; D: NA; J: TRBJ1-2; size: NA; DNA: TGTGCCAGCAGCCCCGGGCGGCGGACAGTTGAGTACGATGGCTACACCTTC; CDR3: CASSPGRRTVEYDGYTF
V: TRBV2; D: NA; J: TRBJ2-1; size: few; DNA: TGTGCCAGCAGTGATCTCGTTATAGCTGGGGGCTACAATGAGCAGTTCTTC; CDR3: CASSDLVIAGGYNEQFF
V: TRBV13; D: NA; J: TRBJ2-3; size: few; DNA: TGTGCCAGCAGCTTAGCGGGGGCCCCTGATACGCAGTATTTT; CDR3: CASSLAGAPDTQYF
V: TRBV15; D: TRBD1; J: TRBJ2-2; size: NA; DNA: TGTGCCACCAGCAGAGCGGCAGGGGGTGCCACCGGGGAGCTGTTTTTT; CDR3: CATSRAAGGATGELFF
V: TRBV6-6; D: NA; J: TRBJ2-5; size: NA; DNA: TGTGCCAGCAGTTACTTGAGGAACCAAGAGACCCAGTACTTC; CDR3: CASSYLRNQETQYF
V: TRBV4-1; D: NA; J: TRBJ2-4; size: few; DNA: TGCGCCAGCAGTCAGGACGGGGGAGCCAAAAACATTCAGTACTTC; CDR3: CASSQDGGAKNIQYF
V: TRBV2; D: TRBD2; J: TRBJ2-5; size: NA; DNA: TGTGCCAGCAGTAACCTAGCGGGCGCAAACAAGGAGACCCAGTACTTC; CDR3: CASSNLAGANKETQYF
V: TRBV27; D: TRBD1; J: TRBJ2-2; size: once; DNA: TGTACCAGCAGTTTATCGAGGGGGCTCGGCGGGGAGCTGTTTTTT; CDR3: CTSSLSRGLGGELFF
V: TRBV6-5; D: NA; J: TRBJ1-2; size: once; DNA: TGTGCCAGCAGTTACAGGGGACCACGGATTGATGGCTACACCTTC; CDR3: CASSYRGPRIDGYTF
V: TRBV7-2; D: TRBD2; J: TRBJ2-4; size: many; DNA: TGTGCCAGCAGCCGACTCATTCCCGCGCCCGGGAGGTTGATGGCCAAAAACATTCAGTACTTC; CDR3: CASSRLIPAPGRLMAKNIQYF
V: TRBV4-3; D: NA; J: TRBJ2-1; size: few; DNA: TGCGCCACCAGATCAGGGGGGGCCGCCTACAATGAGCAGTTCTTC; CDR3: CATRSGGAAYNEQFF
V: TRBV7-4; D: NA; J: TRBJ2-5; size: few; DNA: TGTGCCAGCAGCTCTTTAGGGGGGGGAGAGACCCAGTACTTC; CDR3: CASSSLGGGETQYF
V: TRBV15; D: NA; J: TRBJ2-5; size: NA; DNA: TGTGCCACCAGCAGAGCGCCGGCAGCCCAAGAGACCCAGTACTTC; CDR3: CATSRAPAAQETQYF
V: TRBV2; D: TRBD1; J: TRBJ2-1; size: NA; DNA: TGTGCCAGCAGTGGATCCGGGACAGCCTACAATGAGCAGTTCTTC; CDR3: CASSGSGTAYNEQFF
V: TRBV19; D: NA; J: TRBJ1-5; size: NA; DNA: TGTGCCAGTAGTATAGTCCAGAACAATCAGCCCCAGCATTTT; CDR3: CASSIVQNNQPQHF
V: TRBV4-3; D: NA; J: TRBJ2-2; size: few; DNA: TGCGCCAGCAGCCAAGGGAGTGGGTCCGGCGGGGAGCTGTTTTTT; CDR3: CASSQGSGSGGELFF
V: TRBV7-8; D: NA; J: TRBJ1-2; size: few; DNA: TGTGCCAGCAGCCTCCTCGGTTTAGTGGGTGGCTACACCTTC; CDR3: CASSLLGLVGGYTF
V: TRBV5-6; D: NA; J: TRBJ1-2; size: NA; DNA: TGTGCCAGCAGCGTGTGGCAGTCCTATGGCTACACCTTC; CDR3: CASSVWQSYGYTF
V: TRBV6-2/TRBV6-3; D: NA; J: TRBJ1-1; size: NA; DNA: TGTGCTAACAGTTTTCGGGTCATGAACACTGAAGCTTTCTTT; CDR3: CANSFRVMNTEAFF
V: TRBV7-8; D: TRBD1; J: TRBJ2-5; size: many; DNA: TGTGCCAGCAGCCACTGGACAGGGAATTCACAAGAGACCCAGTACTTC; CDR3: CASSHWTGNSQETQYF
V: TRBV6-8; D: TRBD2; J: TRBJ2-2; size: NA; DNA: TGTGCCAGCAGCCCACTAGCGGGGGGAACCACCGGGGAGCTGTTTTTT; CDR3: CASSPLAGGTTGELFF
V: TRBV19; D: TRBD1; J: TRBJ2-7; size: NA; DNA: TGTGCCAGTAGTACTCACCGGGACAGGGGGTTCTCCTACGAGCAGTACTTC; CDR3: CASSTHRDRGFSYEQYF
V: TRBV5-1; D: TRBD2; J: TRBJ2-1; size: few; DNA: TGCGCCAGCAAAATAGGGACTAGCGGATACAATGAGCAGTTCTTC; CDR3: CASKIGTSGYNEQFF
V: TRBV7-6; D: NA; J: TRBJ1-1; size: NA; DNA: TGTGCCAGCAGCTTAGACCTAATGGGGGGCCGGCCTAGCTTTGGCACTGAAGCTTTCTTT; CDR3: CASSLDLMGGRPSFGTEAFF
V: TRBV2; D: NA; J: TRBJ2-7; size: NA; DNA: TGTGCCAGCAGAGGTTTAGGCCCGTACTTC; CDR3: CASRGLGPYF
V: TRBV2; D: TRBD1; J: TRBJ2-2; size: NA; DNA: TGTGCCAGCAGGGGGACAGGGGTCACCGGGGAGCTGTTTTTT; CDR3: CASRGTGVTGELFF